This T cell receptor beta chain was identified during a study of T cell changes during pregnancy in multiple sclerosis. TCRdb's copy holds only in-frame clones and misses some; the assay was immunoSEQ multiplex PCR. The repertoire consists of approximately 36,000 clones, with about 88% occurring once and the leading ten covering 6.5% to 8.5%. This clone has only one observation. CDR3 length: 16 amino acids. With 0 bases removed from V and 1 base from J, the gap between germline ends came to 13 bases. Germline CDR1 reads SGHDT; CDR2 reads YYEEEE. Sequenced material: CD8+ T cells from peripheral blood mononuclear cells, taken in the third trimester of pregnancy. This chain joins TRBV5-6 and TRBJ1-2; possible D gene TRBD1, 6 bases. The source of this sequence is a female donor with multiple sclerosis, enrolled in a pregnancy study. The CDR3, as DNA: TGTGCCAGCAGCTTGGTCGATGGACAGTTTAACTATGGCTACACCTTC. Translation gives CASSLVDGQFNYGYTF.